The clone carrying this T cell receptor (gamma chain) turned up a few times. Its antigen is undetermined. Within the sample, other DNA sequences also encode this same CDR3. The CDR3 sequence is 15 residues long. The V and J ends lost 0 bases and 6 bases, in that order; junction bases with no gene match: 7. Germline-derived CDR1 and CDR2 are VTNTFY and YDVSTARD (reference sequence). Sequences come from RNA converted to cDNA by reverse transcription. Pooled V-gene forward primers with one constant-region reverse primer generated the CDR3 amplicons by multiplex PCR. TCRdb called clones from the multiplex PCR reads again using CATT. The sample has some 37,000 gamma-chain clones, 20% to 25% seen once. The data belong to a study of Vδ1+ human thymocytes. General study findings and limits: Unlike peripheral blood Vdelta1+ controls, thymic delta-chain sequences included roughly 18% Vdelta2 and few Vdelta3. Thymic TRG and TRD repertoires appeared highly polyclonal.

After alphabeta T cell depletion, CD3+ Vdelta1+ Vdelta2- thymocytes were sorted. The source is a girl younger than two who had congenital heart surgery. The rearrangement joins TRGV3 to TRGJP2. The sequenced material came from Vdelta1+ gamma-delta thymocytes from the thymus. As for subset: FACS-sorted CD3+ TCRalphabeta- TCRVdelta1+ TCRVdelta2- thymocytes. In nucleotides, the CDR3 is TGTGCCACCTGGGACAGGCCTTTCGGTGATTGGATCAAGACGTTT. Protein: CATWDRPFGDWIKTF.